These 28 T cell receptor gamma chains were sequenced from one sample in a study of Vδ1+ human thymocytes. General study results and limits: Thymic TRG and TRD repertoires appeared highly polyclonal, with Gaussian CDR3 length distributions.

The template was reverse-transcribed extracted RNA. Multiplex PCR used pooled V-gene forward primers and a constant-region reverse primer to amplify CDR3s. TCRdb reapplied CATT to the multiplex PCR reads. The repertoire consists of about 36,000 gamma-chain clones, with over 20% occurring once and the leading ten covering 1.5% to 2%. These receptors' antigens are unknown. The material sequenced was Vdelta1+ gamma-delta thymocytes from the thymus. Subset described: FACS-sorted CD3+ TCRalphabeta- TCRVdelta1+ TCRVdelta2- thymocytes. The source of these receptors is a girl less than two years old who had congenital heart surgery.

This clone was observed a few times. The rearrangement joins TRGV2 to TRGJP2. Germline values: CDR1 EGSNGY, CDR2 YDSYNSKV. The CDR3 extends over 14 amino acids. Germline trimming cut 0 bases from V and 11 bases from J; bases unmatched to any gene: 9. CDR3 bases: TGTGCCACCTGGGACGGGCCGCGACGATGGATCAAGACGTTT. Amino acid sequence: CATWDGPRRWIKTF.

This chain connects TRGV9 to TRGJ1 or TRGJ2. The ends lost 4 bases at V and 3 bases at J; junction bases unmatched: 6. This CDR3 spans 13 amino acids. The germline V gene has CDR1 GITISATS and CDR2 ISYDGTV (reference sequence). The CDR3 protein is CALWELGYYKKLF. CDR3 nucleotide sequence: TGTGCCTTGTGGGAACTGGGTTATTATAAGAAACTCTTT.

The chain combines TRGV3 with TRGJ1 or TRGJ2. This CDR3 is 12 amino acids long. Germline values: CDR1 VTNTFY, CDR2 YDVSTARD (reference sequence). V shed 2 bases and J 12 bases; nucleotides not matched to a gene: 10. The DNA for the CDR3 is TGTGCCACCTGGGACATTCCACCCCTGAAACTCTTT. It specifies CATWDIPPLKLF.

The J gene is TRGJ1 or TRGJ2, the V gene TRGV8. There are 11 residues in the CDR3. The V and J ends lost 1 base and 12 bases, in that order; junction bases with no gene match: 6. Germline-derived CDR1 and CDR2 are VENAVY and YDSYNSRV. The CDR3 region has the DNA TGTGCCACCTGGGATAGTTCAGGGAAACTCTTT. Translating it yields CATWDSSGKLF.

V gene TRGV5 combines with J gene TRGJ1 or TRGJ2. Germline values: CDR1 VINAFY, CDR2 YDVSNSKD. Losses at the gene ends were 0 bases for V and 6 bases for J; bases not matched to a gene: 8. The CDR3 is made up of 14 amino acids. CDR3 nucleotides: TGTGCCACCTGGGACAGGCCCAAGACTTATAAGAAACTCTTT. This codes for CATWDRPKTYKKLF.

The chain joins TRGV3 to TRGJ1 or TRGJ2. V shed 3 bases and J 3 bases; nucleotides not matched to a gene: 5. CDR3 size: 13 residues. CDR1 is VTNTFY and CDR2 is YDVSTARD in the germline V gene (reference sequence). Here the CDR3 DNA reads TGTGCCACCTGGGACGCTTCTTATTATAAGAAACTCTTT. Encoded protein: CATWDASYYKKLF.

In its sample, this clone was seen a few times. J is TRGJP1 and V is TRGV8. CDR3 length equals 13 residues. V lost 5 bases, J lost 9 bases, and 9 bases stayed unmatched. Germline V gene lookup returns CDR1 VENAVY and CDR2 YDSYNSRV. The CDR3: CATWVSPRWFKIF. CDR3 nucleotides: TGTGCCACCTGGGTCTCCCCACGTTGGTTCAAGATATTT.

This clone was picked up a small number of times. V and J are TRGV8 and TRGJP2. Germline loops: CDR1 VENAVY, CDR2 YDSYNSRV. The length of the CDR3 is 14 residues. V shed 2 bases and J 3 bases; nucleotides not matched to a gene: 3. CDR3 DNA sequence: TGTGCCACCTGGGATATTGGTAGTGATTGGATCAAGACGTTT. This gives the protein CATWDIGSDWIKTF.

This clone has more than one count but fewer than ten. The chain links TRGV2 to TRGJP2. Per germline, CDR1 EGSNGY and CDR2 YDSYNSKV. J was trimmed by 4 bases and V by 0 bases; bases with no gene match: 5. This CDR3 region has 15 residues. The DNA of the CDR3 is TGTGCCACCTGGGACGGGCTAGTTAGTGATTGGATCAAGACGTTT. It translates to CATWDGLVSDWIKTF.

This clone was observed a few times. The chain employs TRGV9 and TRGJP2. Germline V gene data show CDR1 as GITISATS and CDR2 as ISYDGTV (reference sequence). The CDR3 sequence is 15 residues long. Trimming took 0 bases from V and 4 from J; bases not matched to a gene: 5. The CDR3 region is CALWEVLVSDWIKTF. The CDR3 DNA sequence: TGTGCCTTGTGGGAGGTGCTGGTTAGTGATTGGATCAAGACGTTT.

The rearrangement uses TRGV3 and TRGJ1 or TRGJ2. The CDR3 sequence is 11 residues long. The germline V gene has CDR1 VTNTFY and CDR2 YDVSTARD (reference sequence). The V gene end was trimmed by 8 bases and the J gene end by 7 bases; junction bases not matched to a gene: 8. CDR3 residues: CATSHRYKKLF. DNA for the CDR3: TGTGCCACCTCCCACCGCTATAAGAAACTCTTT.

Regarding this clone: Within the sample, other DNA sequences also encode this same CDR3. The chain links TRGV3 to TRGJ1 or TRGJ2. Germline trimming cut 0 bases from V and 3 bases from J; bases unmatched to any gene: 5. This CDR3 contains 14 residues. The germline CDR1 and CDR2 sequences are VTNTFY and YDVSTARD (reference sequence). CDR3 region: CATWDRNPYYKKLF. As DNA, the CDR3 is TGTGCCACCTGGGACAGGAACCCTTATTATAAGAAACTCTTT.

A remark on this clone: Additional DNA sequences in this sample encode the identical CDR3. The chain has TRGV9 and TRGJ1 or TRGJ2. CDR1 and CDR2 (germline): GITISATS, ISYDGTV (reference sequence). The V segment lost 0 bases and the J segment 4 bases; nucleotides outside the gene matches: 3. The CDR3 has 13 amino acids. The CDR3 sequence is CALWEVLYYKKLF. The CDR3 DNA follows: TGTGCCTTGTGGGAGGTGCTATATTATAAGAAACTCTTT.

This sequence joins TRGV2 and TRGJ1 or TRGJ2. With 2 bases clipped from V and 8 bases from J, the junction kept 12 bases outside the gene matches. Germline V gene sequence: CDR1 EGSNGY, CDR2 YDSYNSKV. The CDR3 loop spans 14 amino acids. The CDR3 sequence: CATWDASSPHKKLF. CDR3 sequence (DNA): TGTGCCACCTGGGACGCCTCCTCCCCCCATAAGAAACTCTTT.

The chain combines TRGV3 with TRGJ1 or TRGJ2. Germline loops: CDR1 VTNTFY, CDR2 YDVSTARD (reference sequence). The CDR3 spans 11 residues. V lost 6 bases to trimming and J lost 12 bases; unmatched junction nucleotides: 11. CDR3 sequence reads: CATWYSFRKLF. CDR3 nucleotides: TGTGCCACCTGGTACTCTTTTAGGAAACTCTTT.

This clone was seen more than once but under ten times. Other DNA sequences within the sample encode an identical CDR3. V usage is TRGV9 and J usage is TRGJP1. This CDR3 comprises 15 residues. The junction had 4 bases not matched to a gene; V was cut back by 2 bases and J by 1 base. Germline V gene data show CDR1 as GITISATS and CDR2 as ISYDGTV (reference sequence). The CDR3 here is CALWEESTTGWFKIF. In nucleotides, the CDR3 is TGTGCCTTGTGGGAGGAGAGTACCACTGGTTGGTTCAAGATATTT.

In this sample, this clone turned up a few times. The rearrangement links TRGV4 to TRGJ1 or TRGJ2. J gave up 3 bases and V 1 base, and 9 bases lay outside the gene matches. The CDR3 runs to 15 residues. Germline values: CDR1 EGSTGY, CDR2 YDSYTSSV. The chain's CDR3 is CATWDGSWSYYKKLF. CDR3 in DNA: TGTGCCACCTGGGATGGTTCATGGTCTTATTATAAGAAACTCTTT.

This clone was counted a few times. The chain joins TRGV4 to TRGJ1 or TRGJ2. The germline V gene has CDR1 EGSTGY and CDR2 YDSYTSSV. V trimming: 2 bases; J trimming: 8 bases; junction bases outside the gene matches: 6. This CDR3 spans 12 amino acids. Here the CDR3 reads CATWDVGNKKLF. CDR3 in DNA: TGTGCCACCTGGGATGTAGGCAATAAGAAACTCTTT.

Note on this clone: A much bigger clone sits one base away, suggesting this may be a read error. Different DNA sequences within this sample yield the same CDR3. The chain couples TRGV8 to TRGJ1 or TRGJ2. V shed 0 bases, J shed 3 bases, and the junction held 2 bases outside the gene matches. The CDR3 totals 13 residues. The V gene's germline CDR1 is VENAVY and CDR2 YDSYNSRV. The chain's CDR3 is CATWDRSYYKKLF. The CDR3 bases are TGTGCCACCTGGGATAGGAGTTATTATAAGAAACTCTTT.

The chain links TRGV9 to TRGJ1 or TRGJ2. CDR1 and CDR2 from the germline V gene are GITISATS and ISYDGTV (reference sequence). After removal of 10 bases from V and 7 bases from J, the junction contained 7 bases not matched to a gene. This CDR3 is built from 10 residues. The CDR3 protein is CALPGYKKLF. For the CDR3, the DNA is TGTGCCTTACCGGGGTATAAGAAACTCTTT.

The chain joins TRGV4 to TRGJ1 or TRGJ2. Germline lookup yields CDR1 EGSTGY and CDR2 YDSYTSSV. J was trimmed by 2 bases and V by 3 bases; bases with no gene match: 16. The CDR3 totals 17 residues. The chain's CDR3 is CATWDFRVPRYYYKKLF. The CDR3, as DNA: TGTGCCACCTGGGATTTTAGGGTGCCCCGATATTATTATAAGAAACTCTTT.

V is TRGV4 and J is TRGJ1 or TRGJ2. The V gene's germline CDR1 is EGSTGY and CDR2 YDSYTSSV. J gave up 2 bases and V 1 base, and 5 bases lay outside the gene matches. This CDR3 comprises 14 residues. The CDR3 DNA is TGTGCCACCTGGGATGGAGATCATTATTATAAGAAACTCTTT. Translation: CATWDGDHYYKKLF.

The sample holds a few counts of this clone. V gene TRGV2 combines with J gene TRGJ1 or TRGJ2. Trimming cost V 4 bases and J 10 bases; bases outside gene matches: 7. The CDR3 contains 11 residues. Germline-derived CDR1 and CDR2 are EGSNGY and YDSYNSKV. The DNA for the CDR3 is TGTGCCACCTGGGATGTAAGAAAGAAACTCTTT. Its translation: CATWDVRKKLF.

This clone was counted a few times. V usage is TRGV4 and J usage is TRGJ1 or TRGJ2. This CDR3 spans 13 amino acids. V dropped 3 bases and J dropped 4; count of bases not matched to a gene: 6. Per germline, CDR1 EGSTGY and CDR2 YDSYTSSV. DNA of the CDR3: TGTGCCACCTGGGATACCCGATATTATAAGAAACTCTTT. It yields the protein CATWDTRYYKKLF.

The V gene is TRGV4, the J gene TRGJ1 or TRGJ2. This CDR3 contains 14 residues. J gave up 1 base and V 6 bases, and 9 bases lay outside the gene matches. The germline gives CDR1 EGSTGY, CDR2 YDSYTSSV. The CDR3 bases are TGTGCCACCTGGCCTACATTAAATTATTATAAGAAACTCTTT. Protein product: CATWPTLNYYKKLF.

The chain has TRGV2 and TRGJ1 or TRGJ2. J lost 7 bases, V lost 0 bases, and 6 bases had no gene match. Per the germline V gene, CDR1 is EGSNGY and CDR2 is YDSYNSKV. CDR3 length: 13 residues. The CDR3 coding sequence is TGTGCCACCTGGGACGGGATGGGGTATAAGAAACTCTTT. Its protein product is CATWDGMGYKKLF.

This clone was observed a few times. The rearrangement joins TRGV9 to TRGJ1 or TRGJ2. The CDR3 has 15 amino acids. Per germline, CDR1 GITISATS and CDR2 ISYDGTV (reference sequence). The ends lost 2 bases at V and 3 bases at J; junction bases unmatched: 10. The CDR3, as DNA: TGTGCCTTGTGGGAGGCAACCCTCCCTTATTATAAGAAACTCTTT. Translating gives CALWEATLPYYKKLF.

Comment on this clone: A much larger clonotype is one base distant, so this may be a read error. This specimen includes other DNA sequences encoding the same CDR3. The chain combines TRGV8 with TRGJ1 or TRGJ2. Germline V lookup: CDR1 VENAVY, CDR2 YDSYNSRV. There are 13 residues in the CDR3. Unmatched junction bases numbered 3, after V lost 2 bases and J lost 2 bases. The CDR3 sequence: CATWDTYYYKKLF. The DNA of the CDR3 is TGTGCCACCTGGGATACGTATTATTATAAGAAACTCTTT.